The 21 T cell receptor beta chains below all came from one sample that was sequenced in a study of cytomegalovirus exposure and HLA in healthy donors. 13 Jbeta primers and 60 Vbeta primers were used for the PCR. TCRdb keeps only in-frame clones here, not all; method: immunoSEQ multiplex PCR. The sample has 50,000 to 70,000 clones. Sequenced material: PBMCs. Receptors originate from a woman aged 18 to 35 in good health and CMV-seronegative.

V is TRBV4-2 and J is TRBJ2-3; no clear D gene. Germline values: CDR1 LGHNA, CDR2 YNFKEQ. Trimming took 1 base from V and 0 from J, leaving 5 bases between them. CDR3 length equals 14 residues. As DNA, the CDR3 is TGTGCCAGCAGCCAAGTAACTAGCACAGATACGCAGTATTTT. Encoded protein: CASSQVTSTDTQYF.

The chain uses TRBV29-1 and TRBJ2-7; D is perhaps TRBD1 (5 bases). The CDR3 consists of 12 residues. Germline V lookup: CDR1 SQVTM, CDR2 ANQGSEA. V gave up 6 bases and J gave up 1 base, with 10 bases separating them. The CDR3 here is CSVGRDSYEQYF. The DNA for the CDR3 is TGCAGCGTAGGCAGGGATTCCTACGAGCAGTACTTC.

The chain is built from TRBV6-5 and TRBJ1-1; tentatively, D is TRBD1 (6 bases). V lost 7 bases and J lost 1, with 16 bases in between. This CDR3 region has 15 residues. Germline CDR1 reads MNHEY; CDR2 reads SVGAGI. The CDR3 loop is CASKGPGQSNTEAFF. The DNA for the CDR3 is TGTGCCAGCAAGGGCCCCGGACAGTCGAACACTGAAGCTTTCTTT.

The rearrangement joins TRBV19 to TRBJ1-3; D gene unclear. CDR1 is LNHDA and CDR2 is SQIVND in the germline V gene (reference sequence). The germline V and J ends were trimmed by 6 bases and 0 bases, with 15 bases remaining between them. The CDR3 covers 16 residues. CDR3 bases: TGTGCCAGTAGCCAACTTGGTGGTACCTCTGGAAACACCATATATTTT. Protein product: CASSQLGGTSGNTIYF.

V and J are TRBV14 and TRBJ2-1; 9 nucleotides line up with TRBD2. The CDR3 spans 14 residues. With 7 bases clipped from V and 1 base from J, the junction kept 2 bases outside the gene matches. Looked up from germline, CDR1 is SGHDN and CDR2 is FVKESK. The CDR3 nucleotides read TGTGCCAGCAACCTAGCGGGATCCTACAATGAGCAGTTCTTC. It encodes CASNLAGSYNEQFF.

The CDR3: CSVPGGAGADYGYTF. CDR3 nucleotide sequence: TGCAGCGTCCCCGGGGGTGCGGGGGCAGACTATGGCTACACCTTC. V gene TRBV29-1 combines with J gene TRBJ1-2, with D perhaps matching TRBD1 (6 bases). Trimming left V 6 bases short and J 3 bases short, with 20 bases between. There are 15 residues in the CDR3. Germline CDR1 is SQVTM and CDR2 is ANQGSEA. Variable domain in full (rest from reference TRBV29-1 and TRBJ1-2): SAVISQKPSRDICQRGTSLTIQCQVDSQVTMMFWYRQQPGQSLTLIATANQGSEATYESGFVIDKFPISRPNLTFSTLTVSNMSPEDSSIYLCSVPGGAGADYGYTFGSGTRLTVV.

The chain combines TRBV30 with TRBJ2-1; maybe TRBD1 (5 bases). CDR1 and CDR2 (germline): GTSNPN, SVGIG (reference sequence). V was trimmed by 0 bases and J by 0 bases, leaving 9 bases between them. There are 15 residues in the CDR3. This chain's CDR3 is CAWSVGRASYNEQFF. CDR3 DNA: TGTGCCTGGAGTGTCGGCAGGGCCTCCTACAATGAGCAGTTCTTC. Drawing the rest from reference TRBV30 and TRBJ2-1, the complete variable domain is SQTIHQWPATLVQPVGSPLSLECTVEGTSNPNLYWYRQAAGRGLQLLFYSVGIGQISSEVPQNLSASRPQDRQFILSSKKLLLSDSGFYLCAWSVGRASYNEQFFGPGTRLTVL.

J is TRBJ2-5 and V is TRBV29-1; weak D call: TRBD1 (6 bases). V lost 6 bases and J 0 bases, leaving 14 bases between the germline ends. The germline V gene has CDR1 SQVTM and CDR2 ANQGSEA. The CDR3 is 14 amino acids. This CDR3 reads CSVHPTGYQETQYF. The CDR3 nucleotides are TGCAGCGTCCACCCAACAGGGTACCAAGAGACCCAGTACTTC.

This chain uses TRBV19 with TRBJ1-6; TRBD1 matches at 7 bases. V lost 1 base to trimming and J lost 6 bases; unmatched junction nucleotides: 0. The CDR3 is 14 residues long. Looked up from germline, CDR1 is LNHDA and CDR2 is SQIVND (reference sequence). DNA of the CDR3: TGTGCCAGTAGTATAGCAGGGGGTAATTCACCCCTCCACTTT. This translates into CASSIAGGNSPLHF.

The chain combines TRBV5-6 with TRBJ2-3, with unresolved D. The CDR3 covers 14 residues. V was trimmed by 5 bases and J by 2 bases, leaving 12 bases between them. Germline V gene sequence: CDR1 SGHDT, CDR2 YYEEEE. CDR3: CASRTWALTDTQYF. The CDR3 DNA reads as TGTGCCAGCAGAACGTGGGCCCTCACAGATACGCAGTATTTT.

This chain uses TRBV18 with TRBJ2-7; 8 positions match TRBD1. J lost 6 bases, V lost 4 bases, and 2 bases had no gene match. Germline assignment: CDR1 KGHSH and CDR2 LQKENI. The CDR3 runs 12 residues. The CDR3 is CASSRDRGEQYF. The DNA for the CDR3 is TGTGCCAGCTCACGAGACAGGGGCGAGCAGTACTTC.

The genes are TRBV9 and TRBJ2-3; TRBD1 agrees at 7 bases. V was pared by 3 bases and J by 8 bases, with 12 bases of the junction left unmatched. Germline V CDR1 and CDR2: SGDLS, YYNGEE. CDR3 length: 15 residues. The CDR3 DNA reads as TGTGCCAGCAGCGCGAAAGGGGGCGACCGTAGTACGCAGTATTTT. Translating it yields CASSAKGGDRSTQYF.

This chain uses TRBV7-6 with TRBJ1-3; D remains ambiguous. Germline V gene sequence: CDR1 SGHVS, CDR2 FNYEAQ. The CDR3 runs 14 residues. V dropped 2 bases and J dropped 2 bases, with 7 bases sitting between them. In DNA form, the CDR3 reads TGTGCCAGCAGCTTATTCGGGGCTGGAAACACCATATATTTT. This codes for CASSLFGAGNTIYF.

The chain carries TRBV7-6 and TRBJ1-5; D possibly corresponds to TRBD1 (5 bases). This CDR3 contains 15 residues. V gave up 1 base and J gave up 6 bases, with 13 bases separating them. Looked up from germline, CDR1 is SGHVS and CDR2 is FNYEAQ. Here the CDR3 reads CASSLGPGGIQPQHF. In DNA form, the CDR3 reads TGTGCCAGCAGCTTAGGGCCGGGGGGGATTCAGCCCCAGCATTTT.

Here the CDR3 DNA reads TGTGCCATCAGCCTCGCCGGGACAGGGCACAATGAGCAGTTCTTC. Amino acid sequence: CAISLAGTGHNEQFF. The rearrangement joins TRBV10-3 to TRBJ2-1, with 9 bases aligning to TRBD1. CDR3 length equals 15 residues. Germline V CDR1 and CDR2: ENHRY, SYGVKD. Trimming cost V 6 bases and J 5 bases; bases outside gene matches: 8.

The V call is TRBV29-1, the J call TRBJ1-4, with D possibly TRBD1 on 6 matching bases. The CDR3 extends over 14 amino acids. Germline V gives CDR1 SQVTM, CDR2 ANQGSEA. V was cut by 4 bases and J by 8 bases, with 17 bases left in between. CDR3: CSVGLSFGGEKLFF. Written as DNA, the CDR3 is TGCAGCGTTGGGCTCTCTTTTGGGGGCGAAAAACTGTTTTTT. The whole variable domain, remainder taken from reference TRBV29-1 and TRBJ1-4, is SAVISQKPSRDICQRGTSLTIQCQVDSQVTMMFWYRQQPGQSLTLIATANQGSEATYESGFVIDKFPISRPNLTFSTLTVSNMSPEDSSIYLCSVGLSFGGEKLFFGSGTQLSVL.

The rearrangement uses TRBV19 and TRBJ1-2, with D possibly TRBD1 on 5 matching bases. The length of the CDR3 is 18 residues. In germline, CDR1 is LNHDA, CDR2 SQIVND (reference sequence). The germline V and J ends were trimmed by 3 bases and 2 bases, with 22 bases remaining between them. This CDR3 reads CASSIKAGWGRRNYGYTF. The CDR3 nucleotides read TGTGCCAGTAGTATCAAGGCCGGTTGGGGGAGGAGAAACTATGGCTACACCTTC.

The V gene is TRBV28, the J gene TRBJ2-5; possibly TRBD2 for D (7 bases). CDR1 MDHEN and CDR2 SYDVKM come from the germline V gene. The CDR3 totals 17 residues. The germline V and J ends were trimmed by 5 bases and 5 bases, with 24 bases remaining between them. The CDR3: CASSGRGGVPLGETQYF. In DNA, the CDR3 is TGTGCCAGCAGTGGCCGAGGGGGGGTGCCATTAGGGGAGACCCAGTACTTC.

This chain joins TRBV28 and TRBJ2-2, with D uncertain. The CDR3 extends over 13 amino acids. The germline V and J ends were trimmed by 5 bases and 1 base, with 5 bases remaining between them. CDR1 and CDR2 (germline): MDHEN, SYDVKM. The CDR3 loop reads CASSQMNTGELFF. CDR3 nucleotides: TGTGCCAGCAGTCAGATGAACACCGGGGAGCTGTTTTTT.

V is TRBV6-5 and J is TRBJ2-1; 9 bases line up with TRBD1. The CDR3 contains 13 residues. Trimming cost V 6 bases and J 10 bases; bases outside gene matches: 7. Germline CDR1 MNHEY, CDR2 SVGAGI. CDR3: CASRNRGRNEQFF. As DNA, the CDR3 is TGTGCCAGCAGGAACAGGGGGCGGAACGAGCAGTTCTTC.

V gene TRBV30 combines with J gene TRBJ1-4; D perhaps matches TRBD1 (6 bases). CDR1 and CDR2 from the germline V gene are GTSNPN and SVGIG (reference sequence). The CDR3 covers 15 residues. Trimming took off 4 bases at V and 8 bases at J, with 20 bases between the two ends. The CDR3 nucleotides read TGTGCCTGGACCAAGGGGCCGGGACACGGCGAAAAACTGTTTTTT. Residues: CAWTKGPGHGEKLFF.